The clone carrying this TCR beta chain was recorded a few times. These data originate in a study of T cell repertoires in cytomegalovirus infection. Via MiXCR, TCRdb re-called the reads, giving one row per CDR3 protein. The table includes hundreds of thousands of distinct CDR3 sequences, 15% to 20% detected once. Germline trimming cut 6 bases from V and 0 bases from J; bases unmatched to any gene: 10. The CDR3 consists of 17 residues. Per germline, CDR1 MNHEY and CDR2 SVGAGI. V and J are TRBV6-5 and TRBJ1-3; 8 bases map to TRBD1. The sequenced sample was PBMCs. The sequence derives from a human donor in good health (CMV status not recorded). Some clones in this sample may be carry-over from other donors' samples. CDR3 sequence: CASRDTTGALSGNTIYF. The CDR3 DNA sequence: TGTGCCAGCAGGGACACGACAGGGGCCCTCTCTGGAAACACCATATATTTT.